This T cell receptor (beta chain) emerged from a study of blood T cells in healthy people across ages. Germline V lookup: CDR1 DFQATT, CDR2 SNEGSKA (reference sequence). The CDR3 has 14 residues. Trimming took 6 bases from V and 2 from J; bases not matched to a gene: 10. The authors ran a second PCR of about 6 to 11 cycles using a sample-barcoded 5' primer and a J-beta primer mix. TCRdb reprocessed the 5' RACE reads with MiXCR, giving one entry per CDR3 protein. Here the sample spans approximately 1,000,000 distinct CDR3 sequences, 45% being singletons. V is TRBV20-1 and J is TRBJ2-7, with 7 bases identical to TRBD1. The clonotype originates from a woman in her fifties or sixties in good health. The specimen sequenced was blood. CDR3: CSARWDRDPYEQYF. CDR3 DNA sequence: TGCAGTGCAAGGTGGGACAGAGACCCCTACGAGCAGTACTTC.